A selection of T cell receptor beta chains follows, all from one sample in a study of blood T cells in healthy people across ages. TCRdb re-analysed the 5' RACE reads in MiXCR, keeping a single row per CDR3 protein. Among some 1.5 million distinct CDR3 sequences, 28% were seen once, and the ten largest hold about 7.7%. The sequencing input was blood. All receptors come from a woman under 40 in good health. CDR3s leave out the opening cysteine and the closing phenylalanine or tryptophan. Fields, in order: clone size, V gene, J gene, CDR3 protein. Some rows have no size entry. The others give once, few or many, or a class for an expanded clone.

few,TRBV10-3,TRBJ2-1,AMGVGRRNEQF
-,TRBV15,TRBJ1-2,ATSTQTAGQARHGYT
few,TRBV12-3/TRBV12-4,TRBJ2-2,ASRGTGLDTGELF
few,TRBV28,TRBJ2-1,ASSPTGVEGNEQF
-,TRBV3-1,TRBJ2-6,ASSRGLAGGTNVLT
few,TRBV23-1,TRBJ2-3,ASSQKPRGVDTDTQY
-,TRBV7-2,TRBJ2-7,AGSLGRGACEQY
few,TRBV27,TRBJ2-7,ASSLELAGVHEQY
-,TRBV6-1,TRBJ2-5,ASSRGGATQETQY
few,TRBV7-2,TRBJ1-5,ASSPGGGEYQPQH
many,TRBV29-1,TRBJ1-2,RAGTDSYGYT
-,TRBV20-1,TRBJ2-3,SAIIGTGGTDTQY
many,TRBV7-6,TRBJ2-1,ASSLALSGRRDEQF
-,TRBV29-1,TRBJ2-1,SAEYTRNNEQF
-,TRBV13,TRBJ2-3,ASSLTGATVTDTQY
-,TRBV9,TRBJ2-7,ASSVGGTSTYEQY
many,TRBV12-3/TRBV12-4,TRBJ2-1,ASSSSGGASSYNEQF
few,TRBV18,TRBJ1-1,ASSPGGGFTEAF
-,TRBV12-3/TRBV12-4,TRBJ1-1,ASSKPGGVRIATEAF
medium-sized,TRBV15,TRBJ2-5,ATSRGDSRGSETQY
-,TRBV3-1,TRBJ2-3,ASSQDSARTQY
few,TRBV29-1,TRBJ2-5,SVDAGAGVQETQY
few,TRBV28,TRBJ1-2,ASSLNGAGGYT
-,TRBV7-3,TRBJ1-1,ASSARPGEGNTEAF
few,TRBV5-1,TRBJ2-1,ASSWTSGASSSYNEQF
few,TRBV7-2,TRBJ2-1,ASSLELDVGVAGPENEQF
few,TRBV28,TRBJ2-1,ASTFTGSYNEQF
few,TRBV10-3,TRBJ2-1,AISTSGGAIRNEQF
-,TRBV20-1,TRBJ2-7,SAGQGLDYEQY
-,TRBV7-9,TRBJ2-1,ASSHMTSANEQF
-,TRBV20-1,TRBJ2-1,SAIVYNEQF
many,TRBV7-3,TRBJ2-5,ASSFSYSETQY
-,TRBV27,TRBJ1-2,AGREQGALGYT
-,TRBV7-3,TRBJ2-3,ASSLGGGGIGTQY
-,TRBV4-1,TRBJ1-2,ASSQIQIAVGGYT
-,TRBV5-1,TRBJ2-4,ASSLAGEENIQY
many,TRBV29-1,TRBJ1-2,SVEGNYGYT
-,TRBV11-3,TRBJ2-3,ASSRLDRVGDTQY
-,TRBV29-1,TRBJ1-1,SGRTIGFTEAF
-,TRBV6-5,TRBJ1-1,ASSSIGGRSGRRAF
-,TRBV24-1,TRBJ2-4,ATSGSRGMGPKNIQY
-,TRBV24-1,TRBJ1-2,ATSDLSGQGYT
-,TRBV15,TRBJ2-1,ATSPGTSGSNEQF
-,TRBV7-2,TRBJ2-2,ASSLAMLAGTGELF
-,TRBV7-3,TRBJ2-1,ASSPMGTGLYEQF
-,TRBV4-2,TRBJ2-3,ASSERSGGRADTQY
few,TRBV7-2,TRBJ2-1,ASISSALNNEQF
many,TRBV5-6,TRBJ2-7,ASSDQGTGNEQY
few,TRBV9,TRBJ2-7,ASILRQEYSYEQY
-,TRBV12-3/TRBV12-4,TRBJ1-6,ASSLGTGSQLH
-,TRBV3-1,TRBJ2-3,ASSPTGSVSTDTQY
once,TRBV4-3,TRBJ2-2,ASSQEGQGAQNTGELF
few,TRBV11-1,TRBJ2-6,ASSLVKGARTSGNSGANVLT
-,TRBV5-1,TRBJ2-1,VSSLALAGGRNNEQF